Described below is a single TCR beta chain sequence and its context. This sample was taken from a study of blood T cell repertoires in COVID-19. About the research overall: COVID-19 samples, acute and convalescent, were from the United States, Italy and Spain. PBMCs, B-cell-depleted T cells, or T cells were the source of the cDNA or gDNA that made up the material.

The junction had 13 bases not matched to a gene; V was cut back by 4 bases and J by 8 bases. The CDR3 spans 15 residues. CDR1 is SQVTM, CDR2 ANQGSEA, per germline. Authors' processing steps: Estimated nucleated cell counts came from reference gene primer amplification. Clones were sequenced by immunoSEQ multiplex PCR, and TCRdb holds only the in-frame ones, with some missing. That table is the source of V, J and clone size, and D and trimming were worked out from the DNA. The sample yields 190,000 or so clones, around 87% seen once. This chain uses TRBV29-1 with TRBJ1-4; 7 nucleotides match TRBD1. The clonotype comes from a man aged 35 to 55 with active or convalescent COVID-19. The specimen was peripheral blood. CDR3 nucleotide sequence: TGCAGCGTTGTGTTAGTTAGGGGGCAAGGGGAAAAACTGTTTTTT. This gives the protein CSVVLVRGQGEKLFF.